Reported below is one T cell receptor (beta chain). This clonotype was recorded at least ten times. The antigen it binds to is not known. Base quality data are lacking; no much larger clone is found one base away. The sample is drawn from a study of T cells in Graves' hyperthyroidism and ophthalmopathy (dated by TCRdb to between 2018 and 2021). With respect to the entire study: Peripheral blood samples were taken at the time of initial diagnosis, prior to any treatment. To identify TCR V-J signatures that set the groups apart, the researchers used a discovery cohort of about a hundred patients, made up of around 42 with Graves' ophthalmopathy and 55 to 65 with stable Graves' hyperthyroidism. An independent validation cohort of fewer than 20 hyperthyroidism patients and approximately 15 patients who later progressed to ophthalmopathy tested prospective prediction of ophthalmopathy. The roughly 100 discovery patients were randomly split 7:3 into training and test sets. The study also compared thyroid tissue and blood T-cell repertoires from about 6 Graves' hyperthyroidism patients. Once sampling was done, hyperthyroidism patients were given methimazole at a starting dose of 30 mg daily, whereas ophthalmopathy patients were given high-dose intravenous methylprednisolone. The paper describes TCR Vbeta CDR3 sequencing of roughly 130 peripheral blood samples, made up of some 42 ophthalmopathy patients, approximately 76 hyperthyroidism patients and around 17 progressor patients.

Amplification of TCR beta CDR3 regions was carried out from RNA transcripts. The TCR CDR3 was subjected to a first round of RT-PCR using the HTBI primer set and the Qiagen OneStep RT-PCR kit. A second multiplex PCR round built the libraries, followed by size selection and purification. Sequencing of the libraries was done on an Illumina HiSeq2000 using paired-end 100 bp reads. Regarding the original processing steps: SOAPnuke was used to process the raw data, throwing out any read that contained adapters or uncalled bases, had a mean Phred below 15, or lacked an exact constant-primer or identifier match. COPE v1.2.5 was used to merge the high-quality paired reads, and each unique nucleotide sequence was defined as a clonotype. MiTCR v1.1 was used to align clonotypes to the IMGT TRBV, TRBD and TRBJ reference segments. Analysis was restricted to V-J combinations with a frequency above 0.0001, which covered 99.2% of repertoires. The TCS score was defined as the ratio of F50 (clonal expansion) to E x V (chaos), calculated using BLOSUM62-based TCRdist between CDR3 peptides within each V-J. Welch's t-statistics and random forest reduced just over 500 V-J features to roughly 13, which were used in a naive Bayes classifier (R e1071). Through fastp at Q25 and MiXCR, TCRdb rebuilt clones from the public reads, retaining in-frame beta chains. Records with the same CDR3 protein are collapsed into one entry carrying the most frequent genes and DNA. These V and J calls rely on TCRdb rather than the paper's analysis. In this sample the table shows 350,000 to 400,000 distinct CDR3 sequences, 19% of which occur a single time. Together, the top ten hold about 4% of the sample.

Stable Graves' hyperthyroidism was defined as the absence of progression to ophthalmopathy over 18 months of follow-up. The hyperthyroidism patients were between 18 and 65 years old and newly diagnosed, with a disease duration of less than 2 months. The study excluded patients with uncontrolled infections, other autoimmune diseases, pregnancy or lactation. Diagnoses relied on clinical symptoms, serum thyroxine and TRAb, thyroid ultrasound and orbital computed tomography. PBMCs were isolated from 10 ml of fresh peripheral blood by Ficoll-Paque density gradient centrifugation. Total RNA was extracted with Trizol reagent, and quality was checked on an Agilent 2100 Bioanalyzer. V loses 3 bases at its end and J loses 0 bases; junction bases beyond the gene matches: 10. CDR3 length: 16 amino acids, cysteine to phenylalanine. Of the read, only the CDR3 DNA is kept; its 48 bases are in frame from base 1. From a lookup of the germline V gene (reference sequence), CDR1 and CDR2 are DFQATT and SNEGSKA.

What the study reported, not specific to this receptor: Most expanded thyroid clonotypes (frequency above 0.001) were also detected in blood, a finding suggesting that blood repertoires may reflect thyroid immune responses. In validation, progression to ophthalmopathy was predicted by the model with roughly 69% sensitivity and just over 72% specificity, a median of about 6.8 months before onset. No statistical method was used to set the sample size in advance, and investigators knew the group allocation. A 13 V-J signature model separated ophthalmopathy from stable hyperthyroidism, with roughly 88% sensitivity and about 81% specificity in cross-validation and 80%/75% in testing.

The sequenced sample consisted of blood. The V and J genes are TRBV20-1 and TRBJ1-2, and 7 bases in between align with TRBD1. This receptor was identified in a woman between 18 and 29 years old with Graves' hyperthyroidism. The bases read TGCAGTGCTAGTCTTGAGAGGGGGCTCACTAACTATGGCTACACCTTC. Its translation is CSASLERGLTNYGYTF.